These 25 T cell receptor beta chains were all obtained from the same sample, sequenced in a study of shared clonotypes between healthy human individuals. Clones were sequenced by immunoSEQ multiplex PCR, and TCRdb holds only the in-frame ones, with some missing. The table records over a million clones, approximately 96% of them present only once. The sequencing input was naive CD4+ T cells sorted from blood. Subset meaning: CD45RA+ positively selected. These receptors all come from a young man in good health.

The chain has TRBV7-7 and TRBJ2-1; 7 nucleotides agree with TRBD2. Germline V gene data show CDR1 as SSHAT and CDR2 as FNYEAQ (reference sequence). The V segment lost 4 bases and the J segment 2 bases; nucleotides outside the gene matches: 8. The CDR3 is 16 residues long. CDR3 protein: CASSSSSGLTYNEQFF. CDR3 DNA: TGTGCCAGCAGCTCATCTAGCGGACTAACCTACAATGAGCAGTTCTTC.

This sequence joins TRBV28 and TRBJ1-5, with D perhaps matching TRBD1 (6 bases). V was pared by 4 bases and J by 1 base, with 17 bases between. The CDR3 is 17 residues long. Looked up from germline, CDR1 is MDHEN and CDR2 is SYDVKM. Here the CDR3 reads CASSSGRWGLSNQPQHF. For the CDR3, the DNA is TGTGCCAGCAGTTCCGGCAGGTGGGGGCTGAGCAATCAGCCCCAGCATTTT. Combining the CDR3 with reference TRBV28 and TRBJ1-5 gives the whole variable domain DVKVTQSSRYLVKRTGEKVFLECVQDMDHENMFWYRQDPGLGLRLIYFSYDVKMKEKGDIPEGYSVSREKKERFSLILESASTNQTSMYLCASSSGRWGLSNQPQHFGDGTRLSIL.

The chain combines TRBV7-9 with TRBJ2-1; 9 nucleotides agree with TRBD1. Trimming took 5 bases from V and 3 from J; bases not matched to a gene: 2. CDR1 SEHNR and CDR2 FQNEAQ come from the germline V gene (reference sequence). The CDR3 has 14 amino acids. Written as DNA, the CDR3 is TGTGCCAGCAGCCGGACAGGGGACTACAATGAGCAGTTCTTC. This codes for CASSRTGDYNEQFF.

V usage is TRBV19 and J usage is TRBJ1-3; 9 bases agree with TRBD1. The CDR3 is 14 residues long. Trimming cost V 7 bases and J 3 bases; bases outside gene matches: 4. Germline lookup yields CDR1 LNHDA and CDR2 SQIVND (reference sequence). The CDR3 DNA sequence: TGTGCCAGTACTCGGACAGGGGTTGGAAACACCATATATTTT. Translation gives CASTRTGVGNTIYF.

The CDR3: CASRLDNEQFF. CDR3 DNA sequence: TGCGCCAGCAGACTAGACAATGAGCAGTTCTTC. The gene calls are TRBV5-1 and TRBJ2-1, with D possibly TRBD2 on 5 matching bases. The CDR3 length is 11 residues. V lost 5 bases, J lost 5 bases, and 5 bases lay in between. Germline CDR1 SGHRS, CDR2 YFSETQ.

CDR3: CASSQEARLVLYEQYF. For the CDR3, the DNA is TGCGCCAGCAGCCAAGAGGCCAGACTAGTCCTCTACGAGCAGTACTTC. The rearrangement links TRBV4-1 to TRBJ2-7; tentatively, D is TRBD2 (6 bases). Germline CDR1 MGHRA, CDR2 YSYEKL. V was shortened by 0 bases and J by 3 bases, with 15 bases between the two germline ends. The CDR3 totals 16 residues.

The chain couples TRBV5-1 to TRBJ1-1; D not certain. The germline V gene has CDR1 SGHRS and CDR2 YFSETQ. V lost 7 bases and J lost 1, with 14 bases in between. The CDR3 contains 14 residues. CDR3: CASSGGSGNTEAFF. CDR3 sequence (DNA): TGCGCCAGCTCAGGAGGGTCGGGGAACACTGAAGCTTTCTTT.

The V and J genes are TRBV7-6 and TRBJ2-4; perhaps TRBD1 as D (6 bases). The CDR3 has 12 amino acids. Trimming left V 4 bases short and J 12 bases short, with 13 bases between. Germline V CDR1 and CDR2: SGHVS, FNYEAQ. CDR3 protein: CASSSNTGHQYF. The CDR3 nucleotides read TGTGCCAGCAGCTCAAACACAGGGCATCAGTACTTC.

The chain recombines TRBV6-1 with TRBJ1-3, with D hard to call. CDR3 size: 13 residues. The V end lost 2 bases, the J end lost 4 bases, and 6 bases lay between the germline ends. Germline V lookup: CDR1 MNHNS, CDR2 SASEGT. CDR3 protein: CASSELWGNTIYF. The DNA for the CDR3 is TGTGCCAGCAGTGAATTATGGGGAAACACCATATATTTT.

This clone was seen more than once but under ten times. The chain is built from TRBV5-5 and TRBJ2-3; D is unclear. The CDR3 spans 11 residues. Trimming took off 2 bases at V and 4 bases at J, with 2 bases between the two ends. In germline, CDR1 is SGHKS, CDR2 YYEKEE (reference sequence). CDR3 coding DNA: TGTGCCAGCAGCTTCGCAGATACGCAGTATTTT. Protein sequence: CASSFADTQYF.

This rearrangement joins TRBV19 to TRBJ2-1, with 12 bases matching TRBD2. The CDR3 runs 14 residues. Per germline, CDR1 LNHDA and CDR2 SQIVND (reference sequence). The junction had 3 bases not matched to a gene; V was cut back by 0 bases and J by 12 bases. Written as DNA, the CDR3 is TGTGCCAGTAGTATAGATGCACTAGCGGGAGGGCAGTTCTTC. This translates into CASSIDALAGGQFF.

The rearrangement joins TRBV7-9 to TRBJ2-7; D perhaps matches TRBD2 (5 bases). There are 14 residues in the CDR3. The germline gives CDR1 SEHNR, CDR2 FQNEAQ (reference sequence). V lost 11 bases and J lost 3, with 20 bases in between. The CDR3 DNA sequence: TGTGCCCTCTTGGTTGGGCGGGTTCACTACGAGCAGTACTTC. Translated, it gives CALLVGRVHYEQYF.

This chain joins TRBV5-8 and TRBJ1-3; the match to TRBD1 covers 9 bases. Germline trimming cut 6 bases from V and 3 bases from J; bases unmatched to any gene: 10. This CDR3 comprises 16 residues. Germline V gene lookup returns CDR1 SGHTS and CDR2 YDEGEE. The CDR3 DNA is TGTGCCAGCAACGAACAGGGGGCGCTTGTTGGAAACACCATATATTTT. Protein: CASNEQGALVGNTIYF. Variable domain in full (rest from reference TRBV5-8 and TRBJ1-3): EAGVTQSPTHLIKTRGQQATLRCSPISGHTSVYWYQQALGLGLQFLLWYDEGEERNRGNFPPRFSGRQFPNYSSELNVNALELEDSALYLCASNEQGALVGNTIYFGEGSWLTVV.

The rearrangement links TRBV5-5 to TRBJ2-1, with no clear D. The CDR3 is 15 amino acids. Deletions cut 6 bases from V and 1 base from J, with 14 bases between. The germline V gene encodes CDR1 SGHKS and CDR2 YYEKEE (reference sequence). Here the CDR3 DNA reads TGTGCCAGCACCCCCGACGGCACTTCCTACAATGAGCAGTTCTTC. Its protein is CASTPDGTSYNEQFF.

This clone was observed once. In DNA, the CDR3 is TGTGCCATCAGCTCCCCACCCGACAGGGGAGATTTAGCCGGGGAGCTGTTTTTT. It encodes CAISSPPDRGDLAGELFF. V is TRBV10-3 and J is TRBJ2-2, with 8 bases fitting TRBD1. V trimming: 6 bases; J trimming: 6 bases; junction bases outside the gene matches: 18. In germline, CDR1 is ENHRY, CDR2 SYGVKD. The CDR3 runs 18 residues.

The chain uses TRBV12-5 and TRBJ2-5; 9 nucleotides match TRBD1. This CDR3 spans 13 amino acids. The V gene end was trimmed by 3 bases and the J gene end by 5 bases; junction bases not matched to a gene: 1. Germline V gene lookup returns CDR1 LGHNT and CDR2 FRNRAP. CDR3 nucleotides: TGTGCTAGTGGTTTTGGACAGGGGGAGACCCAGTACTTC. Translating gives CASGFGQGETQYF.

The chain uses TRBV9 and TRBJ2-1, with TRBD2 matching 9 bases. There are 17 residues in the CDR3. Per germline, CDR1 SGDLS and CDR2 YYNGEE. Trimming at V came to 3 bases and at J to 6 bases, leaving 13 bases not matched to a gene. CDR3 loop: CASSAASVTSGGNEQFF. The CDR3 nucleotides are TGTGCCAGCAGCGCCGCCTCCGTGACTAGCGGTGGCAATGAGCAGTTCTTC.

To note about this clone: This CDR3 is also generated by other DNA sequences in the sample. The chain has TRBV18 and TRBJ1-2; D is ambiguous. CDR3 length: 14 residues. Germline V gene lookup returns CDR1 KGHSH and CDR2 LQKENI. Trimming pared 1 base from V and 5 bases from J, leaving 11 bases between. CDR3 in amino acids: CASSPQGGNYGYTF. DNA of the CDR3: TGTGCCAGCTCACCACAAGGTGGCAATTATGGCTACACCTTC.

This chain connects TRBV5-5 to TRBJ1-4, with a weak D call TRBD1 (5 bases). Germline-derived CDR1 and CDR2 are SGHKS and YYEKEE (reference sequence). The CDR3 sequence is 15 residues long. Trimming left V 5 bases short and J 5 bases short, with 16 bases between. The CDR3 sequence: CASRPTGLRNEKLFF. CDR3 DNA sequence: TGTGCCAGCAGGCCGACGGGACTGCGGAATGAAAAACTGTTTTTT.

The chain links TRBV30 to TRBJ2-3, with 12 bases lining up with TRBD2. The V and J ends lost 5 bases and 1 base, in that order; junction bases with no gene match: 1. CDR3 size: 14 residues. Germline V lookup: CDR1 GTSNPN, CDR2 SVGIG (reference sequence). CDR3 in DNA: TGTGCCTGGCGGACTAGCGGGGGCACAGATACGCAGTATTTT. Translation gives CAWRTSGGTDTQYF.

The chain uses TRBV5-1 and TRBJ2-7; 8 nucleotides align to TRBD1. The J segment lost 9 bases and the V segment lost 4 bases, leaving 9 bases of the junction unmatched. CDR3 length: 13 residues. Germline V gene lookup returns CDR1 SGHRS and CDR2 YFSETQ. The CDR3 loop is CASSGGQALLQYF. CDR3 in DNA: TGCGCCAGCAGCGGGGGACAGGCCCTTTTGCAGTACTTC. The full variable domain, rest sourced from reference TRBV5-1 and TRBJ2-7, is KAGVTQTPRYLIKTRGQQVTLSCSPISGHRSVSWYQQTPGQGLQFLFEYFSETQRNKGNFPGRFSGRQFSNSRSEMNVSTLELGDSALYLCASSGGQALLQYFGPGTRLTVT.

The genes are TRBV9 and TRBJ2-1; the match to TRBD2 covers 10 bases. After removal of 1 base from V and 8 bases from J, the junction contained 9 bases not matched to a gene. The CDR3 has 16 residues. CDR1 is SGDLS, CDR2 YYNGEE, per germline. CDR3 residues: CASSVRSSGSSDEQFF. The CDR3, as DNA: TGTGCCAGCAGCGTAAGATCTAGCGGGAGTTCGGATGAGCAGTTCTTC.

The V gene is TRBV11-3, the J gene TRBJ2-3, with 7 bases fitting TRBD2. With V trimmed by 6 bases and J by 5 bases, 5 bases remained unmatched. The CDR3 has 13 amino acids. Germline-derived CDR1 and CDR2 are SGHNT and YENEEA. DNA for the CDR3: TGTGCCAGCAGTGGAGCGGGAAAAGATACGCAGTATTTT. This translates into CASSGAGKDTQYF.

Regarding this clone: Other nucleotide sequences from this sample produce the same CDR3. V gene TRBV7-9 combines with J gene TRBJ2-5; D gene unclear. This CDR3 contains 14 residues. Germline V gene lookup returns CDR1 SEHNR and CDR2 FQNEAQ (reference sequence). The V gene lost 4 bases and the J gene lost 0 bases, with 9 bases spanning the gap. The CDR3 DNA sequence: TGTGCCAGCAGCTCCGGCCGATACCAAGAGACCCAGTACTTC. Its translation is CASSSGRYQETQYF.

V gene TRBV2 combines with J gene TRBJ2-3, with 10 bases that match TRBD2. The CDR3 consists of 15 residues. Trimming removed 9 bases from V and 6 bases from J; junction bases left unmatched: 12. In germline, CDR1 is SNHLY, CDR2 FYNNEI. The CDR3 DNA reads as TGTGCCAGACGCGGACTAGCGGCCTCGGGGGATACGCAGTATTTT. The encoded protein is CARRGLAASGDTQYF.